The present T cell receptor (beta chain) was sequenced within a study of lymphopenia after photon versus proton radiotherapy. The germline V gene encodes CDR1 SGHNT and CDR2 YYREEE (reference sequence). The ends lost 4 bases at V and 3 bases at J; junction bases unmatched: 13. The CDR3 extends over 17 amino acids. This table comes from immunoSEQ multiplex PCR, and its TCRdb copy is limited to in-frame clones, with some not included. Of some 15,000 clones in the sample, 70% to 85% were seen once. Findings and caveats of the study: Proton therapy kept repertoires fairly stable, unlike photons, which gained effector/memory cells. In patients who died, overall survival fell as post-nadir TCR diversity dropped more.

In the case of this clone: The target antigen is unknown.

This TCR was recovered from a man aged 50-59 years with gastric cancer. The rearrangement links TRBV5-4 to TRBJ2-3, with 8 nucleotides matching TRBD2. This specimen consisted of peripheral blood, obtained from a patient treated with photon-based radiotherapy. The CDR3 DNA follows: TGTGCCAGCAGCCGACCGGGGGGGGCCCTAGGTACAGATACGCAGTATTTT. This encodes CASSRPGGALGTDTQYF.